These 26 T cell receptor beta chains originate from one sample sequenced in a study of metastatic and nonmetastatic thyroid tumors. MiXCR reprocessed the PCR reads for TCRdb. The repertoire holds approximately 14,000 clones, with 25% to 30% as singletons. All patients were treatment-naive before thyroid surgery. Sequenced material: tumor tissue. The origin of the receptors is a male donor with papillary thyroid cancer or a benign thyroid nodule (not recorded which). Some clones in this sample may be carry-over from other donors' samples.

This clone was found a few times. The chain combines TRBV28 with TRBJ1-5, with unresolved D. CDR3 length: 14 amino acids. Germline values: CDR1 MDHEN, CDR2 SYDVKM. Trimming stripped 3 bases from V and 9 bases from J, with 15 bases between. For the CDR3, the DNA is TGTGCCAGCAGTTTCGGAGGGCCCCAATCGCCCCAGCATTTT. Amino acids: CASSFGGPQSPQHF. Looking up the rest from reference TRBV28 and TRBJ1-5 gives the full variable domain: DVKVTQSSRYLVKRTGEKVFLECVQDMDHENMFWYRQDPGLGLRLIYFSYDVKMKEKGDIPEGYSVSREKKERFSLILESASTNQTSMYLCASSFGGPQSPQHFGDGTRLSIL.

This clone occurred many times. As DNA, the CDR3 is TGTGCCAGCAGTCTCAGACAGGGGAGCAATCAGCCCCAGCATTTT. It encodes CASSLRQGSNQPQHF. The chain couples TRBV27 to TRBJ1-5; 8 bases agree with TRBD1. V lost 5 bases, J lost 1 base, and 4 bases stayed unmatched. The germline gives CDR1 MNHEY, CDR2 SMNVEV (reference sequence). CDR3 size: 15 residues.

This clone was recorded many times. The chain has TRBV11-3 and TRBJ2-7; no reliable D call. Germline CDR1 reads SGHNT; CDR2 reads YENEEA. Trimming removed 2 bases at V and 3 bases at J, with 8 bases between. CDR3 length: 13 residues. This chain's CDR3 is CASSLTGYYEQYF. Written as DNA, the CDR3 is TGTGCCAGCAGCTTAACCGGGTACTACGAGCAGTACTTC.

This chain links TRBV28 with TRBJ2-7; a possible D gene is TRBD1 (6 bases). Germline V gene sequence: CDR1 MDHEN, CDR2 SYDVKM. The length of the CDR3 is 12 residues. Trimming removed 3 bases from V and 5 bases from J, with 8 bases in between. The CDR3 protein is CASSFRDNEQYF. CDR3 nucleotides: TGTGCCAGCAGTTTTAGGGACAACGAGCAGTACTTC.

As concerns this clone: The conserved closing phenylalanine or tryptophan is absent in this CDR3, likely reflecting a read error. The DNA is omitted, as the CDR3 cannot be located on it reliably, and the CDR3 follows TCRdb's listing. The rearrangement uses TRBV6-1 and TRBJ2-7; the D segment call TRBD2 is taken from the table without a DNA check. Germline CDR1 is MNHNS and CDR2 is SASEGT. Inclusive of both ends, the CDR3 amounts to 14 amino acids. The chain's CDR3 is CASRQGTSNPLHYY.

V usage is TRBV6-1 and J usage is TRBJ2-3; 11 nucleotides align to TRBD2. Per the germline V gene, CDR1 is MNHNS and CDR2 is SASEGT. Germline trimming cut 10 bases from V and 4 bases from J; bases unmatched to any gene: 10. This CDR3 region has 15 residues. In nucleotides, the CDR3 is TGTGCCACCATTGAATTTAGCGGGGGGGCAGATACGCAGTATTTT. This translates into CATIEFSGGADTQYF.

J is TRBJ1-5 and V is TRBV18, with D hard to call. This CDR3 contains 12 residues. V was shortened by 3 bases and J by 9 bases, with 9 bases between the two germline ends. Germline values: CDR1 KGHSH, CDR2 LQKENI. This chain's CDR3 is CASSPEPGPQHF. For the CDR3, the DNA is TGTGCCAGCTCACCTGAGCCCGGGCCCCAGCATTTT.

At least ten counts were recorded for this clone. V gene TRBV29-1 combines with J gene TRBJ1-2, with 8 positions matching TRBD1. Germline CDR1 SQVTM, CDR2 ANQGSEA. The CDR3 runs 11 residues. V shed 4 bases, J shed 12 bases, and the junction held 7 bases outside the gene matches. The CDR3 protein is CSVVGTGLNTF. The DNA of the CDR3 is TGCAGCGTTGTCGGGACAGGCCTTAACACCTTC.

The sample holds many counts of this clone. J is TRBJ2-2 and V is TRBV5-1; TRBD1 matches at 10 bases. Germline V gene sequence: CDR1 SGHRS, CDR2 YFSETQ. The trim removed 3 bases at V and 9 bases at J, leaving 5 bases unmatched. The CDR3 has 14 amino acids. As DNA, the CDR3 is TGCGCCAGCAGCTCGGACAGGGGGGGCCGGGAGCTGTTTTTT. The encoded protein is CASSSDRGGRELFF.

This clone was recorded at least ten times. The chain couples TRBV3-1 to TRBJ2-2, with 12 bases identical to TRBD2. The J segment lost 3 bases and the V segment lost 3 bases, leaving 2 bases of the junction unmatched. CDR3 length: 16 residues. Per the germline V gene, CDR1 is LGHDT and CDR2 is YNNKEL (reference sequence). The CDR3, as DNA: TGTGCCAGCAGCCATCTAGCGGGGGGGGACACCGGGGAGCTGTTTTTT. This codes for CASSHLAGGDTGELFF. The complete variable domain, with remaining parts taken from reference TRBV3-1 and TRBJ2-2, reads DTAVSQTPKYLVTQMGNDKSIKCEQNLGHDTMYWYKQDSKKFLKIMFSYNNKELIINETVPNRFSPKSPDKAHLNLHINSLELGDSAVYFCASSHLAGGDTGELFFGEGSRLTVL.

On this clone itself: The CDR3 does not close with the conserved phenylalanine or tryptophan, likely indicating a read error. The gene calls are TRBV20-1 and TRBJ2-2, with 15 nucleotides matching TRBD2. The J segment lost 7 bases and the V segment lost 1 base, leaving 4 bases of the junction unmatched. This CDR3 contains 16 residues. Looked up from germline, CDR1 is DFQATT and CDR2 is SNEGSKA (reference sequence). CDR3 in amino acids: CSARGTSGRDYGELFP. DNA for the CDR3: TGCAGTGCTAGAGGGACTAGCGGGAGGGATTACGGGGAGCTGTTTCCC.

This clone was counted at least ten times. This chain connects TRBV7-6 to TRBJ1-2; D unresolved. This CDR3 is built from 14 residues. The ends were cut back, 1 base at V and 1 base at J, with 7 bases in the middle. Germline V gene sequence: CDR1 SGHVS, CDR2 FNYEAQ. CDR3 in amino acids: CASSLGWGNYGYTF. In nucleotides, the CDR3 is TGTGCCAGCAGCTTAGGTTGGGGTAACTATGGCTACACCTTC.

This chain uses TRBV6-1 with TRBJ1-2; tentative D call: TRBD1 (6 bases). CDR1 MNHNS and CDR2 SASEGT come from the germline V gene. V was clipped by 6 bases and J by 7 bases, with 21 bases between them. The CDR3 extends over 15 amino acids. CDR3 amino acids: CASRGAGKGGSGYTF. DNA for the CDR3: TGTGCCAGCAGGGGAGCAGGGAAGGGGGGTTCTGGCTACACCTTC.

The J gene is TRBJ2-7, the V gene TRBV20-1, with a possible D match to TRBD2 (6 bases). Germline V gene lookup returns CDR1 DFQATT and CDR2 SNEGSKA (reference sequence). The V end lost 3 bases, the J end lost 1 base, and 16 bases lay between the germline ends. CDR3 size: 15 residues. CDR3: CSARAPAGRSYEQYF. The CDR3 bases are TGCAGTGCTAGGGCTCCGGCAGGGAGGTCCTACGAGCAGTACTTC.

V and J are TRBV7-2 and TRBJ2-7, with 12 bases lining up with TRBD2. J lost 6 bases, V lost 4 bases, and 7 bases had no gene match. This CDR3 has 15 residues. The germline V gene encodes CDR1 SGHTA and CDR2 FQGNSA. The CDR3 sequence is CASSYSSGGASEQYF. CDR3 in DNA: TGTGCCAGCAGCTACTCTAGCGGGGGGGCGAGCGAGCAGTACTTC.

This clone was detected many times. The chain employs TRBV9 and TRBJ2-3; 11 bases map to TRBD2. Trimming cost V 0 bases and J 5 bases; bases outside gene matches: 8. The CDR3 covers 17 residues. Germline CDR1 SGDLS, CDR2 YYNGEE. The CDR3 reads CASSVGDSGGDRDTQYF. CDR3 nucleotides: TGTGCCAGCAGCGTAGGCGATAGCGGGGGGGATAGAGATACGCAGTATTTT.

In its sample, this clone was seen many times. V and J are TRBV2 and TRBJ1-4, with D hard to call. The germline V and J ends were trimmed by 4 bases and 5 bases, with 11 bases remaining between them. The CDR3 is 14 residues long. Per the germline V gene, CDR1 is SNHLY and CDR2 is FYNNEI. This CDR3 is CASSGPDGNEKLFF. CDR3 in DNA: TGTGCCAGCAGTGGGCCCGACGGCAATGAAAAACTGTTTTTT.

This clone was recorded a few times. V and J are TRBV28 and TRBJ1-2; TRBD1 matches at 7 bases. V lost 2 bases and J lost 7; bases outside the gene matches: 7. The CDR3 extends over 14 amino acids. Germline V gives CDR1 MDHEN, CDR2 SYDVKM. The CDR3 sequence is CASSLPAGGAGYTF. The CDR3, as DNA: TGTGCCAGCAGTTTACCGGCAGGGGGTGCTGGCTACACCTTC.

This clone showed up many times. The rearrangement uses TRBV3-1 and TRBJ2-3; 11 nucleotides agree with TRBD2. CDR1 and CDR2 (germline): LGHDT, YNNKEL (reference sequence). The CDR3 runs 15 residues. Trimming cost V 0 bases and J 7 bases; bases outside gene matches: 3. The CDR3 region has the DNA TGTGCCAGCAGCCAAGACACTAGCGGGGGCAATACGCAGTATTTT. As protein: CASSQDTSGGNTQYF.

This clone was recorded a few times. It may be a read error: a sequence one base away is much more abundant. The identical CDR3 is also encoded by other nucleotide sequences in the sample. The chain uses TRBV2 and TRBJ1-5, with 8 positions matching TRBD1. Germline V gene lookup returns CDR1 SNHLY and CDR2 FYNNEI. The CDR3 covers 16 residues. This CDR3 reads CASSERRTGSNQPQHF. The CDR3 coding sequence is TGTGCTAGCAGTGAAAGGCGGACAGGGAGCAATCAGCCCCAGCATTTT.

On this clone: Compared with germline, one end of the junction differs, possibly owing to a read error. V is TRBV11-2 and J is TRBJ2-2; 11 bases map to TRBD2. This CDR3 spans 16 amino acids. Germline V gene lookup returns CDR1 SGHAT and CDR2 FQNNGV. CDR3 amino acids: CASITPLAGVTGDLFF. CDR3 coding DNA: TGTGCCAGCATCACCCCACTAGCGGGAGTCACCGGGGACCTGTTTTTT.

The table lists this clone with many counts. The rearrangement links TRBV27 to TRBJ2-7, with a tentative D call TRBD1 (6 bases). V was clipped by 0 bases and J by 2 bases, with 8 bases between them. The CDR3 sequence is 14 residues long. Per germline, CDR1 MNHEY and CDR2 SMNVEV (reference sequence). CDR3 coding DNA: TGTGCCAGCAGTTTATCTGGACAGACCTACGAGCAGTACTTC. Amino acid sequence: CASSLSGQTYEQYF.

The chain has TRBV20-1 and TRBJ2-7, with TRBD2 matching over 7 bases. The J segment lost 2 bases and the V segment lost 2 bases, leaving 9 bases of the junction unmatched. From germline, CDR1 is DFQATT and CDR2 SNEGSKA (reference sequence). CDR3 length: 15 residues. CDR3 in DNA: TGCAGTGCTAGATCGCCGGGGAGGGCCACCTACGAGCAGTACTTC. Encoded protein: CSARSPGRATYEQYF.

This clone was counted many times. This chain uses TRBV18 with TRBJ2-3; D may match TRBD1 or TRBD2 (5 bases each). CDR1 is KGHSH and CDR2 is LQKENI in the germline V gene. The CDR3 is made up of 16 amino acids. Trimming removed 3 bases at V and 1 base at J, with 14 bases between. Written as DNA, the CDR3 is TGTGCCAGCTCACCCGTGGGGACCCTCGGCACAGATACGCAGTATTTT. Protein sequence: CASSPVGTLGTDTQYF.

As concerns this clone: The CDR3 does not close with the conserved phenylalanine or tryptophan, likely indicating a read error. No DNA is shown, since the ends of the CDR3 on it are uncertain; the CDR3 is the one TCRdb lists. The chain recombines TRBV5-1 with TRBJ1-2. The CDR3 has 11 amino acids, counting both end residues. Germline V gene lookup returns CDR1 SGHRS and CDR2 YFSETQ. The CDR3 spells CASSFGYGYSL.

This clone was recorded many times. The CDR3: CASSIQEVYGYTF. CDR3 sequence (DNA): TGTGCCAGTAGTATCCAGGAGGTCTATGGCTACACCTTC. V and J are TRBV19 and TRBJ1-2; D is ambiguous. Trimming removed 3 bases at V and 4 bases at J, with 9 bases between. The CDR3 contains 13 residues. Germline V gene data show CDR1 as LNHDA and CDR2 as SQIVND (reference sequence).